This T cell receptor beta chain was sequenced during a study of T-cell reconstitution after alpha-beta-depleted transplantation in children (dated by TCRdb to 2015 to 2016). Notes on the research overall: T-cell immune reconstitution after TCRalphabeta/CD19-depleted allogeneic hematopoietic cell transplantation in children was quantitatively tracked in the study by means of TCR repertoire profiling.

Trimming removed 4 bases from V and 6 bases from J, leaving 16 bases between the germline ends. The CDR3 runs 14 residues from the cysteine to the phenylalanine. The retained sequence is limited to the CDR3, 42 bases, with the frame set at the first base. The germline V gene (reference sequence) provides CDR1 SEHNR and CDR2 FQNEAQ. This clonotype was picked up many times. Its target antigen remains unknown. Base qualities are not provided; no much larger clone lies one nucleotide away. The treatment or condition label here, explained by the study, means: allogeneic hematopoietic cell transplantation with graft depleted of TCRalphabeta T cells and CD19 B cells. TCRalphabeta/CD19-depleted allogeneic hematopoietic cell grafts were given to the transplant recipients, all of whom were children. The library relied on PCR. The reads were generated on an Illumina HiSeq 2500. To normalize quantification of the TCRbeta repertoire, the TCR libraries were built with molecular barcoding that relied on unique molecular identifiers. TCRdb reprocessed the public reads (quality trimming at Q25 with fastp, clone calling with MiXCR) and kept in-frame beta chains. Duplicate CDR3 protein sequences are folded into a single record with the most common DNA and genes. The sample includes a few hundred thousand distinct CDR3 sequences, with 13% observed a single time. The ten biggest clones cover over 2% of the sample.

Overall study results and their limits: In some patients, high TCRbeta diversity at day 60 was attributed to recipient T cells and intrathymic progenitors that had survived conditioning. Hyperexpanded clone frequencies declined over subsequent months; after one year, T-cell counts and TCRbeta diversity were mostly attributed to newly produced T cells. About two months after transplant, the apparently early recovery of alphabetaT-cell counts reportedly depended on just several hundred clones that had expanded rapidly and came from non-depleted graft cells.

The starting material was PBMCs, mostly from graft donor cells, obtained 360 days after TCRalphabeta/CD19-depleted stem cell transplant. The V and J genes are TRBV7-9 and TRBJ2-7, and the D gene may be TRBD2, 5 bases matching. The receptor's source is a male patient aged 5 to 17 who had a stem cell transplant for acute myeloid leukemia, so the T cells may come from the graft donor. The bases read TGTGCCAGCAGCTCGAGAGGGTCACCCTCCGAGCAGTACTTC. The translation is CASSSRGSPSEQYF.